This is a list of T cell receptor beta chains from one sample in a study of cytomegalovirus exposure and HLA in healthy donors. The method was immunoSEQ multiplex PCR; TCRdb's version includes in-frame clones alone and lacks a portion of them. The sample shows 130,000 to 150,000 clones, 9.4% of them seen only once. The specimen was PBMCs. Source of these receptors: a male donor in good health and CMV-seronegative. CDR3s include the opening cysteine and the closing phenylalanine or tryptophan. D genes are given only for firm matches. A clone size is listed for some rows: how often the clone was seen (once, few, many), or a class if it is expanded.

>NA|TRBV6-5|TRBJ1-2|NA
TGTGCCAGCAGCGGCCCAGGGGCAACCTGTGGCTACACCTTC
CASSGPGATCGYTF
>few|TRBV7-2|TRBJ2-7|NA
TGTGCCAGCAGCCCCGTTCTTGGTAGCTCCTACGAGCAGTACTTC
CASSPVLGSSYEQYF
>few|TRBV6-5|TRBJ2-7|NA
TGTGCCAGCAGTTGGGGTAGCGGACCGACCTACGAGCAGTACTTC
CASSWGSGPTYEQYF
>NA|TRBV5-1|TRBJ2-2|TRBD1
TGCGCCAGCAGCTTGGCCGGGACAGGGTCATCCGGGGAGCTGTTTTTT
CASSLAGTGSSGELFF
>few|TRBV5-1|TRBJ2-5|NA
TGCGCCAGCAGTTGGACCCCGGTGGCGGGTTCAGAGACCCAGTACTTC
CASSWTPVAGSETQYF
>few|TRBV7-7|TRBJ2-5|NA
TGTGCTAGCAGCTTAGTAGGGGGGGCCGGGGAGACCCAGTACTTC
CASSLVGGAGETQYF
>NA|TRBV9|TRBJ1-3|TRBD1
TGTGCCAGCAGCCTGGGACAGATACACTCTGGAAACACCATATATTTT
CASSLGQIHSGNTIYF
>few|TRBV2|TRBJ1-1|NA
TGTGCCAGCACCATGTCTGGGGGCCGGATCATGAACACTGAAGCTTTCTTT
CASTMSGGRIMNTEAFF
>NA|TRBV5-1|TRBJ2-2|NA
TGCGCCAGCAGCTTGGCCCCGGACAGACTGAACACCGGGGAGCTGTTTTTT
CASSLAPDRLNTGELFF
>NA|TRBV4-3|TRBJ2-5|NA
TGCGCCAGCAGCCAAGATCGGTGGCAGGGGTATATTGGCCAAGAGACCCAGTACTTC
CASSQDRWQGYIGQETQYF
>NA|TRBV5-1|TRBJ2-3|TRBD1
TGCGCCAGCAGCACGAACAGGGGTTACACAGATAAGCAGTATTTT
CASSTNRGYTDKQYF
>few|TRBV6-5|TRBJ1-1|NA
TGTGCCAGCAGTTACAAGGGGGACACTGAAGCTTTCTTT
CASSYKGDTEAFF
>NA|TRBV5-1|TRBJ2-1|NA
TGCGCCAGCAGAAAAGCGGACTCCTCCTACAATGAGCAGTTCTTC
CASRKADSSYNEQFF
>NA|TRBV4-3|TRBJ2-7|NA
TGCGCCAGCAGCCAAGCACGGGGTGGCGAGCAGTACTTC
CASSQARGGEQYF
>few|TRBV9|TRBJ2-3|TRBD2
TGTGCCAGCAGCGTAGAGGCCCTAGCGGGGGGGGTTCTAGATACGCAGTATTTT
CASSVEALAGGVLDTQYF
>few|TRBV4-3|TRBJ2-1|NA
TGCGCCAGCAGCCTTTCTGCAGCGGGTAACAATGAGCAGTTCTTC
CASSLSAAGNNEQFF
>few|TRBV5-1|TRBJ2-5|NA
TGCGCCAGCAGCTCGGGATGGGGGGAGGAAGAGACCCAGTACTTC
CASSSGWGEEETQYF
>NA|TRBV19|TRBJ1-5|TRBD1
TGTGCCAGTAGTATAGAGAGGGGTCGGGCAGGGGGCGGTCAGCCCCAGCATTTT
CASSIERGRAGGGQPQHF
>NA|TRBV5-8|TRBJ2-3|TRBD2
TGTGCCAGCAGCCGGGGACTAGCGGGAGGGCTCACAGATACGCAGTATTTT
CASSRGLAGGLTDTQYF
>NA|TRBV9|TRBJ1-1|TRBD1
TGTGCCAGCAGCCCCGGGGACAGAAACACTGAAGCTTTCTTT
CASSPGDRNTEAFF
>NA|TRBV6-1|TRBJ2-3|TRBD2
TGTGCCAGCAGTGAAGAAGCGGGAGGGCCAGATACGCAGTATTTT
CASSEEAGGPDTQYF
>NA|TRBV7-3|TRBJ1-1|TRBD1
TGTGCCAGCAGCTCGGGGACAGGGGGCTTCGCTTTCTTT
CASSSGTGGFAFF
>NA|TRBV28|TRBJ2-1|NA
TGTGCCAGCAGCCCAAGGGGATTTTACAATGAGCAGTTCTTC
CASSPRGFYNEQFF
>NA|TRBV5-4|TRBJ2-1|TRBD2
TGTGCCAGCAGCTGGGGACTAGCGGGGGCCGGAGGAGATGAGCAGTTCTTC
CASSWGLAGAGGDEQFF
>few|TRBV11-3|TRBJ2-2|TRBD2
TGTGCCAGCAGCCCCGACCGGGGGGGCACCGGGGAGCTGTTTTTT
CASSPDRGGTGELFF
>few|TRBV4-1|TRBJ2-2|TRBD2
TGCGCCAGCAGCCAAGGTGCAGGGACTAGAGGGGAGCTGTTTTTT
CASSQGAGTRGELFF
>NA|TRBV2|TRBJ1-1|NA
TGTGCCAGCGGCTTCCACACTGAAGCTTTCTTT
CASGFHTEAFF
>NA|TRBV9|TRBJ2-3|TRBD2
TGTGCCAGCAGCGTAGCTGAGACTAGCTCAGAAACAGATACGCAGTATTTT
CASSVAETSSETDTQYF
>NA|TRBV19|TRBJ1-1|TRBD1
TGTGCCAGTAGCCCGACAGGGAGTTCTGAAGCTTTCTTT
CASSPTGSSEAFF
>few|TRBV5-4|TRBJ1-1|NA
TGTGCCAGCAGCCGAACAGGGAGCACTGAAGCTTTCTTT
CASSRTGSTEAFF
>few|TRBV30|TRBJ2-1|TRBD2
TGTGCCTGGGAACCGGGACTAGCGGGAGATGAGCAGTTCTTC
CAWEPGLAGDEQFF
>few|TRBV4-1|TRBJ2-2|NA
TGCGCCAGCAGCCACCCCGGGCAGGGGAACACCGGGGAGCTGTTTTTT
CASSHPGQGNTGELFF
>NA|TRBV5-1|TRBJ1-1|NA
TGCGCCAGCAGCTTGCGGGGGGAATTGAACACTGAAGCTTTCTTT
CASSLRGELNTEAFF
>NA|TRBV27|TRBJ1-6|NA
TGTGCCAGCAGTTTATCGACTAACGGGGTGAATTCACCCCTCCACTTT
CASSLSTNGVNSPLHF
>NA|TRBV9|TRBJ2-1|NA
TGTGCCAGCAGCGTTTTAGGGGGATCCTACAATGAGCAGTTCTTC
CASSVLGGSYNEQFF
>few|TRBV28|TRBJ2-2|TRBD2
TGTGCCACGGGACTAGCGGGTACCGGGGAGCTGTTTTTT
CATGLAGTGELFF
>NA|TRBV9|TRBJ1-2|NA
TGTGCCAGCAGCGTAGGTCGCGTCAACTATGGCTACACCTTC
CASSVGRVNYGYTF
>NA|TRBV4-3|TRBJ2-7|NA
TGCGCCAGCAGCCAACGGACCGGGAACTACGAGCAGTACTTC
CASSQRTGNYEQYF
>few|TRBV5-1|TRBJ2-5|TRBD1
TGCGCCAGCAGCTCCCAGGGGGCGGGGGAGACCCAGTACTTC
CASSSQGAGETQYF
>NA|TRBV13|TRBJ2-7|NA
TGTGCCAGCAGCTTAGGGGGGGGGCTCCCCTACGAGCAGTACTTC
CASSLGGGLPYEQYF
>NA|TRBV4-1|TRBJ1-2|NA
TGCGCCAGCAGCCAAGATGGGGGGGATGGCTACACCTTC
CASSQDGGDGYTF
>few|TRBV6-1|TRBJ1-4|TRBD1
TGTGCCAGCAGTGATCTTCTGCAGGGGGGAGAAAAACTGTTTTTT
CASSDLLQGGEKLFF
>NA|TRBV19|TRBJ2-7|TRBD2
TGTGCCAGTAGTATTCTACTAGCGGGAGAAGGCAACGAGCAGTACTTC
CASSILLAGEGNEQYF
>few|TRBV7-8|TRBJ2-2|NA
TGTGCCAGCAGCTTAGTAGCGGATTACACCGGGGAGCTGTTTTTT
CASSLVADYTGELFF
>NA|TRBV10-3|TRBJ2-3|TRBD1
TGTGCCATCAGTGACGAGGGACAGGGGGCAGGTACGCAGTATTTT
CAISDEGQGAGTQYF
>NA|TRBV10-3|TRBJ1-5|NA
TGTGCCATCAGTGACAGCGGCAATCAGCCCCAGCATTTT
CAISDSGNQPQHF
>few|TRBV5-1|TRBJ2-6|TRBD1
TGCGCCAGCAGCGCGACAGGGTCTGGGGCCAACGTCCTGACTTTC
CASSATGSGANVLTF
>few|TRBV7-6|TRBJ2-1|TRBD1
TGTGCCAGCAGCGCCGACAGGGGTGAGCAGTTCTTC
CASSADRGEQFF
>few|TRBV7-9|TRBJ1-2|NA
TGTGCCAGCGAAGGACTCGACACGAACTATGGCTACACCTTC
CASEGLDTNYGYTF
>NA|TRBV15|TRBJ1-4|TRBD1
TGTGCCACCAGCCTAGAGAGGGGGCATGAAAAACTGTTTTTT
CATSLERGHEKLFF
>few|TRBV15|TRBJ1-1|NA
TGTGCCACCAGCTCTTATGGAGGGAACACTGAAGCTTTCTTT
CATSSYGGNTEAFF
>few|TRBV6-6|TRBJ1-5|NA
TGTGCCAGCGCCGCCTCCCCGGGAGAGTGGCAGCCCCAGCATTTT
CASAASPGEWQPQHF
>few|TRBV10-1|TRBJ2-7|NA
TGCGCCAGCATCGAAGAGTTCTACGAGCAGTACTTC
CASIEEFYEQYF
>NA|TRBV29-1|TRBJ2-7|TRBD2
TGCAGCGTTGAAGATTCCGGACATTCTAGCGGGAGGTCCGAGCAGTACTTC
CSVEDSGHSSGRSEQYF
>few|TRBV13|TRBJ1-4|NA
TGTGCCAGCAGCTTAGGCCAGGGGACCGTAAAACTGTTTTTT
CASSLGQGTVKLFF